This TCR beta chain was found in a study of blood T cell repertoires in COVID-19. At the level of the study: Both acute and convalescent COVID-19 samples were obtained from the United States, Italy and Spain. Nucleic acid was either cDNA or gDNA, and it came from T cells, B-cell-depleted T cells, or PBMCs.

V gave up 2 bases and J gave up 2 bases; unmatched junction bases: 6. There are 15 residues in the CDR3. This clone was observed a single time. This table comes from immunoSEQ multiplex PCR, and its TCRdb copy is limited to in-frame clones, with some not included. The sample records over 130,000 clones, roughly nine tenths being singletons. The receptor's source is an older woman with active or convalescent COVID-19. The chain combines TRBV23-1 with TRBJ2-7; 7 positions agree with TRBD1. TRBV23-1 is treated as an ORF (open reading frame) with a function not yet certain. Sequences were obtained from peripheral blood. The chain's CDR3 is CASSQPRQGTYEQYF. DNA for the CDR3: TGCGCCAGCAGTCAACCCCGACAGGGAACCTACGAGCAGTACTTC.